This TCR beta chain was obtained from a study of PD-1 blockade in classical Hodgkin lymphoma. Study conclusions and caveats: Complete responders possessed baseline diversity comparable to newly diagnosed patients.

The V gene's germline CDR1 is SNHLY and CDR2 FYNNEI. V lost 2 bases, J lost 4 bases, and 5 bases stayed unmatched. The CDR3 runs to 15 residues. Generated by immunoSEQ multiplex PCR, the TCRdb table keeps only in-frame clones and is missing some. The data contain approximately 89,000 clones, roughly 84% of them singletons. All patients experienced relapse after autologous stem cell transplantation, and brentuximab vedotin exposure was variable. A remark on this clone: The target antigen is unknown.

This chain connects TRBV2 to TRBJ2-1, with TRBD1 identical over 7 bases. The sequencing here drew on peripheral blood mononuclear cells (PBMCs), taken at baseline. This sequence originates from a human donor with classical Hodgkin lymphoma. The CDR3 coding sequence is TGTGCCAGCAGTGAACAGGGGGAGAGGTACAATGAGCAGTTCTTC. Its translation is CASSEQGERYNEQFF.